The subject of this entry is one T cell receptor (beta chain). This sample was included in a study of CD8 T cells in Susac syndrome. Germline lookup yields CDR1 LGHNA and CDR2 YSLEER. V shed 7 bases and J shed 3 bases, with 16 bases lying between them. The CDR3 length is 14 residues. A quantity of roughly 0.5 to 1 ug RNA underwent reverse transcription using random hexamers. TCRdb reprocessed the immunoSEQ multiplex PCR reads via MiXCR and lists one record per CDR3 protein. The sample lists about 300,000 distinct CDR3 sequences, around 85% occurring once. CD8+ and CD4+ T cells from blood underwent TCR beta sequencing. Stable or active relapsing-remitting multiple sclerosis, untreated and meeting revised McDonald criteria, defined the controls.

The chain carries TRBV4-3 and TRBJ2-7; D is unresolved. The receptor comes from a human donor with multiple sclerosis. The sequenced sample consisted of CD8+ T cells from PBMCs. The CDR3 sequence is CASTPSDRNYEQYF. The CDR3 DNA is TGCGCCAGCACCCCCAGTGACCGAAACTACGAGCAGTACTTC.